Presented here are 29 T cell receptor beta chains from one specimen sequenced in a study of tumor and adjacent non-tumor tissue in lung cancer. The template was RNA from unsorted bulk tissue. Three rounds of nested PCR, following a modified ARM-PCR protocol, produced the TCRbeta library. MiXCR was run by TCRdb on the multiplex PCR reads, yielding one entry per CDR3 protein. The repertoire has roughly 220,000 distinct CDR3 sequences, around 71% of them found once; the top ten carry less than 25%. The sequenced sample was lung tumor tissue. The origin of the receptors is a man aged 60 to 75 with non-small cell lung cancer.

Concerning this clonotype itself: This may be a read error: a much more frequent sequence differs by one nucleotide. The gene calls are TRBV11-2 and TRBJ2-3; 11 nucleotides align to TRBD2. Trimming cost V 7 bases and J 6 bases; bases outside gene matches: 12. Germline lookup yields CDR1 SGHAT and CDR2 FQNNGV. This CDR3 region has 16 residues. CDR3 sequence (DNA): TGTGCCAGCAACGACCCCGGGACTAGCGGAAGTGATACGCAGTATTTT. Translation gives CASNDPGTSGSDTQYF.

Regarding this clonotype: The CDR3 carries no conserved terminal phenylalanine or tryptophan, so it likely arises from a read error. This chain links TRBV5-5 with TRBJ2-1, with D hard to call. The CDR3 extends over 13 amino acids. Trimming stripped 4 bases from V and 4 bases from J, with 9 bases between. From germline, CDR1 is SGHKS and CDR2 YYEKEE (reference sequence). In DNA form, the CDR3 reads TGTGCCAGCAGCCCCGGTAATTACAATGAGCAGTTCCTC. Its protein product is CASSPGNYNEQFL.

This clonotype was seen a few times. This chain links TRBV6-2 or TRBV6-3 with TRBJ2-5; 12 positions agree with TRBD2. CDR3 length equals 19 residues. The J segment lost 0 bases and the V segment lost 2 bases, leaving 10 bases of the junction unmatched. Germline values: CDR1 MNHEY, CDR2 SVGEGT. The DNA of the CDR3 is TGTGCCAGCAGTTACAGTGTGTGGACTAGCGGGATCGACCAAGAGACCCAGTACTTC. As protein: CASSYSVWTSGIDQETQYF.

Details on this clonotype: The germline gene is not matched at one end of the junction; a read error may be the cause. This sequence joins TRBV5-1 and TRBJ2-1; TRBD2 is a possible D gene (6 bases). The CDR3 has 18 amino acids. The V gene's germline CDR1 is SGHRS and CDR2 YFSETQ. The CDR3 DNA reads TGCGACAGCAGCTTGGGGTTAGGGGACTTCAGCTCCTACAACGAGCAGTTCTTC. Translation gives CDSSLGLGDFSSYNEQFF.

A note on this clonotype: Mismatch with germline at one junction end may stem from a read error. As DNA, the CDR3 is TGTACCAGCAGTTACGGGGGTGGGTTGTACAATGAGCACTTCTTC. The encoded protein is CTSSYGGGLYNEHFF. V is TRBV6-5 and J is TRBJ2-1, with D perhaps matching TRBD2 (6 bases). Germline-derived CDR1 and CDR2 are MNHEY and SVGAGI. The CDR3 has 15 amino acids.

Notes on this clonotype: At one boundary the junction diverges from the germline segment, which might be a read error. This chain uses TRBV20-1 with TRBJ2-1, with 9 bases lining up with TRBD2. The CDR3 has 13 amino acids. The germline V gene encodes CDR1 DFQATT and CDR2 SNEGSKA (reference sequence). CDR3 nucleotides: TGCAGTCCCTATAATAGCGGGAGTGAAGAGCAGTCCTTC. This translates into CSPYNSGSEEQSF.

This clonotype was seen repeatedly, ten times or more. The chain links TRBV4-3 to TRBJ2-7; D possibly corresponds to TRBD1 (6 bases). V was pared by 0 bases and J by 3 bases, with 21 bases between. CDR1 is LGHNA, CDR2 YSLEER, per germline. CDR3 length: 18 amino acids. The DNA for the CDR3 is TGCGCCAGCAGCCAAGACGCAGTACAGGGAATTGGCGTCTACGAGCAGTACTTC. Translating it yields CASSQDAVQGIGVYEQYF.

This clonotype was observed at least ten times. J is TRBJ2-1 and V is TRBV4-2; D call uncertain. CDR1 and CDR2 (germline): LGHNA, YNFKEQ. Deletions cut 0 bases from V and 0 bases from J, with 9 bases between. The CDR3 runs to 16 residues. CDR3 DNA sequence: TGTGCCAGCAGCCAAGATGGGCCTAGCTCCTACAATGAGCAGTTCTTC. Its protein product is CASSQDGPSSYNEQFF.

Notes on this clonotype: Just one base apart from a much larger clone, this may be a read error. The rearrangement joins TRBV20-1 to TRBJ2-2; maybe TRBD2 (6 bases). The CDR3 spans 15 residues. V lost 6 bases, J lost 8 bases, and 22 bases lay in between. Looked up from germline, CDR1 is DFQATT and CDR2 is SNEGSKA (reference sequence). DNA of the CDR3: TGCAGTGCCCCGGGGGACGGACGCCCAAAAGGGGAGCTGTTTTTT. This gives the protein CSAPGDGRPKGELFF.

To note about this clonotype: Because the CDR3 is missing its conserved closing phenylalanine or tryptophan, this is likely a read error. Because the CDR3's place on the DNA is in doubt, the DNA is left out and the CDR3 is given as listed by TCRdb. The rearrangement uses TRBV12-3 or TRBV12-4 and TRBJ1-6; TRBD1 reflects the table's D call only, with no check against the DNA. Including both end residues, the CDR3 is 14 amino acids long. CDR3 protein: CASSLWGAGSPIHL.

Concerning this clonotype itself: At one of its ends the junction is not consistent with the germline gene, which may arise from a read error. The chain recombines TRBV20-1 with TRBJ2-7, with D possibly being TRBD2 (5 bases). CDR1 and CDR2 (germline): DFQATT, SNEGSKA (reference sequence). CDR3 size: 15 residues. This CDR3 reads CSTRDFDMSSYEQYF. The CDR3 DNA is TGCAGTACTAGAGATTTCGACATGTCCTCCTACGAGCAGTACTTC.

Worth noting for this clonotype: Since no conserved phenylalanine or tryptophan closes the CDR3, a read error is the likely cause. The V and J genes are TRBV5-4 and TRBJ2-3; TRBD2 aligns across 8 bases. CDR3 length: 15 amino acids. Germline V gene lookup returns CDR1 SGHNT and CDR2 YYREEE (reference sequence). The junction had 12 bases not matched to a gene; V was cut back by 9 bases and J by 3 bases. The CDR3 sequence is CANRPAGTSTDTQYI. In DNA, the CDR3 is TGTGCCAACCGGCCGGCGGGGACTAGTACAGATACGCAGTATATT.

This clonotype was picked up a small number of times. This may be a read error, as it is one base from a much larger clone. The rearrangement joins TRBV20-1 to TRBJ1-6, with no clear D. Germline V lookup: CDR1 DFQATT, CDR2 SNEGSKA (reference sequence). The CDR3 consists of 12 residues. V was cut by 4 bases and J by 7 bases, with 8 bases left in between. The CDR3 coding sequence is TGCAGTGCTATCCAGAGCAATTCACCCCTCCACTTT. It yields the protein CSAIQSNSPLHF.

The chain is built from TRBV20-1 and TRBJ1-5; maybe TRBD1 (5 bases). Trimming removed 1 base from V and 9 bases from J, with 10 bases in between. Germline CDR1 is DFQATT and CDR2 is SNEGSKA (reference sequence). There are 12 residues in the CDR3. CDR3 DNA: TGCAGTGCTAGAGCCCCCGGGGGGCCCCAGCATTTT. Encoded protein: CSARAPGGPQHF.

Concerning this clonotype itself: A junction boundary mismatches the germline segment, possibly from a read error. The CDR3 sequence is CACSYSRQTVDKNIQYF. CDR3 sequence (DNA): TGTGCCTGCAGTTACTCTCGGCAGACGGTCGACAAAAACATTCAGTACTTC. V and J are TRBV6-2 or TRBV6-3 and TRBJ2-4; D not certain. CDR1 is MNHEY and CDR2 is SVGEGT in the germline V gene. The CDR3 is 17 amino acids.

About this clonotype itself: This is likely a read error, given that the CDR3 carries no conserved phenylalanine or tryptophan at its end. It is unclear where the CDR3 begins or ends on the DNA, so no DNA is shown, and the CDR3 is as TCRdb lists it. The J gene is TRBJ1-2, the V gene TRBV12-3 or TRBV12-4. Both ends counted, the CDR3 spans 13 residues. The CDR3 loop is CASSFTTFYGYTY.

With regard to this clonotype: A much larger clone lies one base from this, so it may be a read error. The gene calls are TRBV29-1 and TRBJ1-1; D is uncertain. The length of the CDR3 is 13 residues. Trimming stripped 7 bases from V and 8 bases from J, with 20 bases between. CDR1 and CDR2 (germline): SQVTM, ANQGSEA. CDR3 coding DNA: TGCAGCGGAACCTATCGCGGGGATAGGGAAGCTTTCTTT. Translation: CSGTYRGDREAFF.

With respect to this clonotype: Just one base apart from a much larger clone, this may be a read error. CDR3 sequence (DNA): TGTGCCACATCCCCTGTACAGACTAGCAATCAGCCCCAGCATTTT. Amino acids: CATSPVQTSNQPQHF. The genes are TRBV6-2 or TRBV6-3 and TRBJ1-5; D remains ambiguous. The germline gives CDR1 MNHEY, CDR2 SVGEGT. V was pared by 10 bases and J by 0 bases, with 16 bases between. The CDR3 has 15 amino acids.

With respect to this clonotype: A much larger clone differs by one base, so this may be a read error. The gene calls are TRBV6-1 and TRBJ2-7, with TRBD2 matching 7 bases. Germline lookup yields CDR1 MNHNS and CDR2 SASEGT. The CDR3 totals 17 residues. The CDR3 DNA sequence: TGTGCCAGCAGTGAAGCTAGGGGAGGGGCGAACTCCAACGAGCAGTACTTC. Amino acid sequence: CASSEARGGANSNEQYF.

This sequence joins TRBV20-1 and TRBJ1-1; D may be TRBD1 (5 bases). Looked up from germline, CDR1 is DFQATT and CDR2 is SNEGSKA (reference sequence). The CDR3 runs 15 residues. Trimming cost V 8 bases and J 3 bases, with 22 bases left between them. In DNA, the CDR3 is TGCAGTACAGAGACATCCGGGGGGTTGGACACTGAAGCTTTCTTT. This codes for CSTETSGGLDTEAFF.

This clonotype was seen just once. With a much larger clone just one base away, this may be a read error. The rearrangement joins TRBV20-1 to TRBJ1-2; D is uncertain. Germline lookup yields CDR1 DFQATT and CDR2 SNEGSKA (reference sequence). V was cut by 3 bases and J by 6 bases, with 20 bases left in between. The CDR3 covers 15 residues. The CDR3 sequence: CSARKTWVDLDGYTF. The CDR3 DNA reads TGCAGTGCTAGGAAGACATGGGTGGATCTTGATGGCTACACCTTC.

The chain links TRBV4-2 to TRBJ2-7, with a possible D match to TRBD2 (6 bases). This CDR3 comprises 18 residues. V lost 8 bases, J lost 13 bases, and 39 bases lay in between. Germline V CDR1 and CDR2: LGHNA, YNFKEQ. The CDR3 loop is CASGPSWASGGGTYEHYF. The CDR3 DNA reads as TGTGCCAGCGGCCCATCCTGGGCCAGTGGCGGCGGGACGTACGAACACTACTTC.

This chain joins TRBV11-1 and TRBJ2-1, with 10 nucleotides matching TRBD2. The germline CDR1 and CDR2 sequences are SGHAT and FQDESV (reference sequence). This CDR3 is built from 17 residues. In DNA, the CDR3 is TGTGACAGTAGCTTATCTCGGCTAGCGGGAGACAACAATGAGCAGTTCTTC. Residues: CDSSLSRLAGDNNEQFF.

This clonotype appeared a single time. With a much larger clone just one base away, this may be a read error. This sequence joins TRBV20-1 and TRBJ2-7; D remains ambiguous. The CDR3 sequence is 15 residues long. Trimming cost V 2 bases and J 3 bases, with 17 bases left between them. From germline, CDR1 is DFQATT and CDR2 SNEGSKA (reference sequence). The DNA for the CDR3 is TGCAGTGCTAGATACCTCGCGAGCGCCGGCTACGAGCAGTACTTC. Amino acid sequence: CSARYLASAGYEQYF.

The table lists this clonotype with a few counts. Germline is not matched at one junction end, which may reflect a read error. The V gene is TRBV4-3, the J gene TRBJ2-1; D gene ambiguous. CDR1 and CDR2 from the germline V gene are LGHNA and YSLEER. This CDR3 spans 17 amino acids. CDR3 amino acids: CASSQDGFPSTYNEQFF. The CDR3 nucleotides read TGTGCCAGCAGCCAAGATGGATTTCCGAGCACCTACAATGAGCAGTTCTTC.

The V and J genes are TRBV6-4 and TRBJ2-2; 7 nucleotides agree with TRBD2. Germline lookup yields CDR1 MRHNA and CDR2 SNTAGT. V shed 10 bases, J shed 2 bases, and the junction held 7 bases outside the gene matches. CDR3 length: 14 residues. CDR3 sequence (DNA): TGTGCCACCGCCGGGGGGTGCAACACCGGGGAGCTGTTTTTT. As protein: CATAGGCNTGELFF.

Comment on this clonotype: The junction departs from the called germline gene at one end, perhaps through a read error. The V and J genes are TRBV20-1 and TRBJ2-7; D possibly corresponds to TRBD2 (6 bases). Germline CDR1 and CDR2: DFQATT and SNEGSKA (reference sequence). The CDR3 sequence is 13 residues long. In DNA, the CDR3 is TGCAGTGCTCGAAAGTGGGGGGAAATCGAGCTGTACTTC. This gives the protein CSARKWGEIELYF.

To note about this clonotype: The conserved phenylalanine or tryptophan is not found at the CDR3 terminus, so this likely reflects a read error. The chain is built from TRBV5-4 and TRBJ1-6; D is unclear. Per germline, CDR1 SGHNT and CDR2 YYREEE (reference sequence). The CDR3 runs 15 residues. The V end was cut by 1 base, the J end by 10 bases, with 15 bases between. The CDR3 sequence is CASSLSHRSTSPLHS. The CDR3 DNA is TGTGCCAGCAGCTTGTCGCATCGGTCTACCTCACCCCTCCACTCG.

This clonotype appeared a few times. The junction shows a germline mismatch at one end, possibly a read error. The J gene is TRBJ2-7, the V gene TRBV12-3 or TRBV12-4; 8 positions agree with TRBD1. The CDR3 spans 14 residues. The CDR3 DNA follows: TGTACCAGCAGTCCAACAGGGGGGAACTACGAGCAGTACTTC. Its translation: CTSSPTGGNYEQYF.